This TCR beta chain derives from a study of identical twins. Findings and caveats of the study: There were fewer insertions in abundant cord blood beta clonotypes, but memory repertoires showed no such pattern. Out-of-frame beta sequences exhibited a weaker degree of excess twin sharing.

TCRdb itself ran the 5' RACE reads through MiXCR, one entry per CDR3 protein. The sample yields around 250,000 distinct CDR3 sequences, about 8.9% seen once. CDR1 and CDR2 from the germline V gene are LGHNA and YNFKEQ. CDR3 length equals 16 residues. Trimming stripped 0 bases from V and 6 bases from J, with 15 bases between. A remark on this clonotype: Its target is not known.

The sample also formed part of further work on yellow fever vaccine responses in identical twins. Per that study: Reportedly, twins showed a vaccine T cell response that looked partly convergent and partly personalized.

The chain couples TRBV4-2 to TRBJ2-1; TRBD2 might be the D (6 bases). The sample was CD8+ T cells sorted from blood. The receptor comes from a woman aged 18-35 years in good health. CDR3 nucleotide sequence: TGTGCCAGCAGCCAAGATCCGGGCGCGGGACCCAATGAGCAGTTCTTC. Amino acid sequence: CASSQDPGAGPNEQFF.